These T cell receptor beta chains were read from a single sample in a study of shared clonotypes between healthy human individuals. The repertoire was sequenced with immunoSEQ multiplex PCR; TCRdb's copy has only in-frame clones and lacks some. This sample has under 2,500,000 clones, with approximately 94% found just once. The sequencing sample was made of naive CD4+ T cells sorted from blood. Receptors were obtained from a man between 18 and 29 years old in good health. Both conserved end residues are trimmed from each CDR3. Each record gives: V gene, D gene, CDR3 protein. A D gene is named only where the DNA matches it firmly.

TRBV10-3 | . | AISESTVETQY
TRBV7-2 | . | ASRGPPNYEQY
TRBV7-2 | . | ASSPREGWLDGYT
TRBV6-5 | . | ASSYLGKSYNEQF
TRBV10-3 | TRBD1 | AISERDRVNYT
TRBV4-1 | . | ASSQDLPKKTPPATQY
TRBV30 | . | AWTTQGNQPQH
TRBV7-9 | . | ASSLVWTYTDTQY
TRBV7-2 | . | ASSLDSTDTQY
TRBV5-6 | TRBD2 | ASSLSGGRDTQY
TRBV7-8 | . | ASSLVGTLYEQY
TRBV6-5 | . | ASSKSYNEQF
TRBV6-1 | . | ASSEALSDRVKTQY
TRBV11-2 | . | ASRSIRVRHGETQY
TRBV7-3 | . | ASSPGGPGELF
TRBV4-3 | TRBD1 | ASSLSKQGRNEKLF
TRBV6-5 | . | ASSYSAPSSTDTQY
TRBV11-2 | TRBD1 | ASSPWTGDISYEQY
TRBV14 | TRBD1 | ASSQWTGVDGYT
TRBV6-6 | TRBD2 | ASTATSGNEQF
TRBV27 | TRBD1 | ASSPRDRLHYEQY
TRBV7-8 | . | ASSLVPGAGSQPQH
TRBV5-1 | . | ASSLGPGGAGHSNQPQH
TRBV5-4 | TRBD1 | ASSLVDRGRGNEQF
TRBV10-3 | . | ATGEYEQY
TRBV9 | . | ASSVEGSHAETQY
TRBV6-6 | . | ASTSSWQINYGYT
TRBV11-3 | . | ASSRHTDTQY
TRBV4-1 | . | ASSQDQGGYT
TRBV9 | TRBD2 | ASSVGLTSATDTQY
TRBV10-3 | . | AISETQGSNEKLF
TRBV5-1 | TRBD2 | ASSISGSSIYEQY
TRBV6-6 | . | ASRGEHRANYGYT
TRBV6-1 | . | ASSGQVGNTIY
TRBV7-2 | . | ASSAARALRTYEQY
TRBV4-1 | TRBD2 | ASSQEGSGGEQF
TRBV6-5 | . | ASKLTGGNQPQH
TRBV30 | TRBD2 | AWRDTGLAGFNEQF
TRBV2 | TRBD2 | ASEREARGTQY
TRBV5-1 | . | ASSGGTDTQY
TRBV5-1 | TRBD1 | ASSWLDRAVTEAF
TRBV10-1 | . | ASSESGPGPRY
TRBV5-1 | . | ASSPGTDSYEQY
TRBV6-5 | . | ASSQLGSYNEQF
TRBV29-1 | . | SVLLANFDNEQF
TRBV28 | . | ASSFQGGQH
TRBV28 | TRBD2 | ASSFGASGGYNEQF
TRBV5-8 | . | ASSLRTIQGGTEAF
TRBV19 | . | ASSTQQGYGYT
TRBV7-3 | TRBD1 | ASGTGVDSPLH
TRBV7-9 | TRBD1 | ASSEQGTGELF